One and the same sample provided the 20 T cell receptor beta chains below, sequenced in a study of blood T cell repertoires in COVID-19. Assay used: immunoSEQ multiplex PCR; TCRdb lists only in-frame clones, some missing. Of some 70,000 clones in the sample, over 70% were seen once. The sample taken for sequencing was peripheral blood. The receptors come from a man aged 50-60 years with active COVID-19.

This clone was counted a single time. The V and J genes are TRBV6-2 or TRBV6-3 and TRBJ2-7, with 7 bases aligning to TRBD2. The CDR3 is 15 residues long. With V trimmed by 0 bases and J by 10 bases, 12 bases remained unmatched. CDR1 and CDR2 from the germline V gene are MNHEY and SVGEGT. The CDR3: CASSYSAGAAQNQYF. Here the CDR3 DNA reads TGTGCCAGCAGTTACTCCGCGGGAGCCGCGCAGAACCAGTACTTC.

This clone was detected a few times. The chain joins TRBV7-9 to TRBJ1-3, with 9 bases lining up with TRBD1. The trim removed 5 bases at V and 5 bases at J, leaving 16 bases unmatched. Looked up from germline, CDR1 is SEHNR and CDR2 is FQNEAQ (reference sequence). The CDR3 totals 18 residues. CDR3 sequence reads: CASSEARDREVRRNTIYF. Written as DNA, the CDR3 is TGTGCCAGCAGCGAAGCGCGGGACAGGGAGGTTCGACGAAACACCATATATTTT.

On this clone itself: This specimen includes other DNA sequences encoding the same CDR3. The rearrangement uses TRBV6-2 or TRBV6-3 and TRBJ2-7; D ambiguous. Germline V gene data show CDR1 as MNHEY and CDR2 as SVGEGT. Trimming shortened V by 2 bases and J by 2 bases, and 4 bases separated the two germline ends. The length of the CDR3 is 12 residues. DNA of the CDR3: TGTGCCAGCAGTTACCCTCCCTACGAGCAGTACTTC. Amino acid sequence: CASSYPPYEQYF.

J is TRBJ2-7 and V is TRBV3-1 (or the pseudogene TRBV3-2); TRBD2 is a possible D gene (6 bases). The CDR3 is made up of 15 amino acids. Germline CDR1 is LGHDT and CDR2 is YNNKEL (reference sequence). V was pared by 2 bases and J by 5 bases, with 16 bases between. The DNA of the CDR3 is TGTGCCAGCAGCCAATTTAACGGGAGCCCCCACGAGCAGTACTTC. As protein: CASSQFNGSPHEQYF.

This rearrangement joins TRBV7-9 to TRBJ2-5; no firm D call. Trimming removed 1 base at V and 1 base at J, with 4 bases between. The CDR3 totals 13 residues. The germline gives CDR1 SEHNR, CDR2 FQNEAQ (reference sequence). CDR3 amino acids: CASSLDGQETQYF. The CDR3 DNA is TGTGCCAGCAGCTTAGACGGCCAAGAGACCCAGTACTTC.

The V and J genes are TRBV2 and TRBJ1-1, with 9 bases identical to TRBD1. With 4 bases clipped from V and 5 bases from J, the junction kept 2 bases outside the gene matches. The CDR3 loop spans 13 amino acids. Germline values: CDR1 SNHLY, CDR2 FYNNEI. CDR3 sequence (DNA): TGTGCCAGCAGTGTAGGGACAGGGACTGAAGCTTTCTTT. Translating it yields CASSVGTGTEAFF.

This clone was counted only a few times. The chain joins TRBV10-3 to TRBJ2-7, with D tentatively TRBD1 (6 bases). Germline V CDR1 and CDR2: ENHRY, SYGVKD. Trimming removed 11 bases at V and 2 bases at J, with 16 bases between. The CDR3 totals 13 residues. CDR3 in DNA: TGTGCCTCCTCTCGGGACATTCCCTACGAGCAGTACTTC. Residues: CASSRDIPYEQYF.

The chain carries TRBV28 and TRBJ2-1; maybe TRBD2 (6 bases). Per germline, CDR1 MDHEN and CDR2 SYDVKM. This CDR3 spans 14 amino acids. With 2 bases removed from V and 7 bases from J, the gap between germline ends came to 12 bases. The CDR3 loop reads CASSLGNGGNEQFF. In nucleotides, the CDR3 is TGTGCCAGCAGTTTAGGAAATGGGGGGAATGAGCAGTTCTTC.

CDR3 nucleotides: TGTGCCAGCAGCTACGGGGATGGGAATCAGCCCCAGCATTTT. Translated, it gives CASSYGDGNQPQHF. The gene calls are TRBV5-8 and TRBJ1-5; D ambiguous. The CDR3 totals 14 residues. Trimming took 3 bases from V and 4 from J, leaving 11 bases between them. Germline V gene data show CDR1 as SGHTS and CDR2 as YDEGEE.

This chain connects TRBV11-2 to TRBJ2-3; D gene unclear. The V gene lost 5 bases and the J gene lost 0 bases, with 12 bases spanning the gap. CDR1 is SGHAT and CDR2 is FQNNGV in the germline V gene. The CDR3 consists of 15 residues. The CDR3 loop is CASSVFVGSTDTQYF. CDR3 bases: TGTGCCAGCAGCGTGTTTGTCGGGAGCACAGATACGCAGTATTTT. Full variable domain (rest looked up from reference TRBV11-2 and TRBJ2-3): EAGVAQSPRYKIIEKRQSVAFWCNPISGHATLYWYQQILGQGPKLLIQFQNNGVVDDSQLPKDRFSAERLKGVDSTLKIQPAKLEDSAVYLCASSVFVGSTDTQYFGPGTRLTVL.

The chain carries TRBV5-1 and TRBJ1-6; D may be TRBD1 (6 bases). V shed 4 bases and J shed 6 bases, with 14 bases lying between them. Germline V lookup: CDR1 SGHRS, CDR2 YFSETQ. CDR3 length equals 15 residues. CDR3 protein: CASSGSGGPNSPLHF. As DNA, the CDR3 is TGCGCCAGCAGCGGTTCCGGGGGGCCTAATTCACCCCTCCACTTT.

The CDR3 region has the DNA TGTGCCACCAGCGGGGCGGGGTATGGCTACACCTTC. Translated: CATSGAGYGYTF. The gene calls are TRBV15 and TRBJ1-2, with D maybe TRBD1 (5 bases). V lost 5 bases to trimming and J lost 5 bases, with 9 bases between them. Germline CDR1 is LNHNV and CDR2 is YYDKDF (reference sequence). There are 12 residues in the CDR3.

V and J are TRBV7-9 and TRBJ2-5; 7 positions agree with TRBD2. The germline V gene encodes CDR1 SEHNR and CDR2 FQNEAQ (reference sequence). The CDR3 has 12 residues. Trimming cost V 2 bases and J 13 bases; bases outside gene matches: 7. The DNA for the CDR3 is TGTGCCAGCAGCTTAAGGGCAGCGGGGCCGTACTTC. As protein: CASSLRAAGPYF.

The DNA of the CDR3 is TGTGCCGGCGGGGGTACGCAGTATTTT. This codes for CAGGGTQYF. The chain combines TRBV7-9 with TRBJ2-3, with TRBD2 matching over 7 bases. This CDR3 is built from 9 residues. V was pared by 11 bases and J by 8 bases, with 1 base of the junction left unmatched. CDR1 and CDR2 from the germline V gene are SEHNR and FQNEAQ (reference sequence).

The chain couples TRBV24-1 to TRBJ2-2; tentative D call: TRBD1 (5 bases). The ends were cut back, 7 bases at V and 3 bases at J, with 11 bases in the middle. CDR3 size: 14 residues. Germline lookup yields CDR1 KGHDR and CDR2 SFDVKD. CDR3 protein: CATSDRIYTGELFF. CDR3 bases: TGTGCCACCAGCGACAGAATCTACACCGGGGAGCTGTTTTTT.

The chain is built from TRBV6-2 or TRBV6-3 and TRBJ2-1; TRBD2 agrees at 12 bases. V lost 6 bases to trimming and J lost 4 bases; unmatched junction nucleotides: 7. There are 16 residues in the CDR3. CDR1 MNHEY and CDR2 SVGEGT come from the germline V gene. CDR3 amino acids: CASSPHGLAGYNEQFF. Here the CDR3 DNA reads TGTGCCAGCAGCCCACACGGACTAGCGGGATACAATGAGCAGTTCTTC.

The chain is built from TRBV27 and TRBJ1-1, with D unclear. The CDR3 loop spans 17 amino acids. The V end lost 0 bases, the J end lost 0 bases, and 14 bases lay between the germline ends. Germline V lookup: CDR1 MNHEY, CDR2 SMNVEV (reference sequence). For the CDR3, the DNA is TGTGCCAGCAGTTTATCGACTCCGGGTACCTTGAACACTGAAGCTTTCTTT. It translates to CASSLSTPGTLNTEAFF.

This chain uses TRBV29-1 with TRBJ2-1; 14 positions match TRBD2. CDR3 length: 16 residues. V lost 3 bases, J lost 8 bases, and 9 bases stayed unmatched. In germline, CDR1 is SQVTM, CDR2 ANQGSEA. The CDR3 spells CSVDLYGTSGGDEQFF. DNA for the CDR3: TGCAGCGTTGACCTATACGGGACTAGCGGGGGCGATGAGCAGTTCTTC.

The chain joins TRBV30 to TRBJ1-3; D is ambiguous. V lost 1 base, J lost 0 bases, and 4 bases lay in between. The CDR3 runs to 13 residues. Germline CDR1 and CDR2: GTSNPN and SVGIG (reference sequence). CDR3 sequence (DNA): TGTGCCTGGAGTGAGCTCTCTGGAAACACCATATATTTT. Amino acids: CAWSELSGNTIYF.

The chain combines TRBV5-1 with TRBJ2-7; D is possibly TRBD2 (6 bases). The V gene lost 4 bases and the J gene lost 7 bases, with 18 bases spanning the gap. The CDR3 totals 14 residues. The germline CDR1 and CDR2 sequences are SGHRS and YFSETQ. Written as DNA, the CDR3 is TGCGCCAGCAGCCGTTACCCCTTAAGCGGGGAGCAGTACTTC. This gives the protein CASSRYPLSGEQYF.